The 13 T cell receptor beta chains given below trace back to one sample, sequenced in a study of T cell clones after liver transplantation. TCRdb keeps only in-frame clones here, not all; method: immunoSEQ multiplex PCR. The table shows roughly 97,000 clones, with around 86% occurring only once. The starting material was CD4+ T cells from blood, obtained before liver transplant. These receptors were collected from a human donor who received a liver transplant.

The chain couples TRBV7-2 to TRBJ1-2, with D possibly being TRBD1 (6 bases). Germline CDR1 SGHTA, CDR2 FQGNSA. The CDR3 has 14 residues. Between the trimmed V and J ends, which lost 2 bases and 8 bases, there was a span of 15 bases. This CDR3 reads CASSLLGPQGGYTF. The CDR3 DNA sequence: TGTGCCAGCAGCTTACTCGGACCCCAGGGGGGCTACACCTTC.

The chain is built from TRBV2 and TRBJ1-6; perhaps TRBD1 as D (5 bases). CDR3 size: 17 residues. In germline, CDR1 is SNHLY, CDR2 FYNNEI. With 7 bases removed from V and 0 bases from J, the gap between germline ends came to 16 bases. Here the CDR3 DNA reads TGTGCCAGCATGGGGAGCAGGGCCCGCTCCTATAATTCACCCCTCCACTTT. This sequence encodes CASMGSRARSYNSPLHF.

The V and J genes are TRBV5-1 and TRBJ1-1, with no clear D. V was clipped by 0 bases and J by 0 bases, with 9 bases between them. Germline loops: CDR1 SGHRS, CDR2 YFSETQ. The CDR3 loop spans 15 amino acids. Here the CDR3 reads CASSLVQALNTEAFF. DNA for the CDR3: TGCGCCAGCAGCTTGGTGCAGGCTCTGAACACTGAAGCTTTCTTT.

The V call is TRBV7-8, the J call TRBJ2-3, with D perhaps TRBD1 (5 bases). The CDR3 extends over 14 amino acids. From germline, CDR1 is SGHVS and CDR2 FQNEAQ. Between the trimmed V and J ends, which lost 5 bases and 2 bases, there was a span of 11 bases. CDR3 sequence: CASSQSRVTDTQYF. The CDR3, as DNA: TGTGCCAGCAGCCAATCCAGGGTCACAGATACGCAGTATTTT.

This chain connects TRBV5-4 to TRBJ1-4, with 8 nucleotides matching TRBD1. The CDR3 consists of 16 residues. The J segment lost 3 bases and the V segment lost 2 bases, leaving 6 bases of the junction unmatched. Germline lookup yields CDR1 SGHNT and CDR2 YYREEE (reference sequence). The DNA for the CDR3 is TGTGCCAGCAGCTTAGGACAGGGAGGGGCTAATGAAAAACTGTTTTTT. Translating it yields CASSLGQGGANEKLFF.

The CDR3 loop is CASSGGGGTDTQYF. In nucleotides, the CDR3 is TGTGCCAGCAGCGGAGGAGGCGGCACAGATACGCAGTATTTT. The J gene is TRBJ2-3, the V gene TRBV6-1, with a weak D call TRBD2 (5 bases). Germline assignment: CDR1 MNHNS and CDR2 SASEGT. Trimming shortened V by 6 bases and J by 1 base, and 11 bases separated the two germline ends. The CDR3 is 14 residues long.

V and J are TRBV12-5 and TRBJ1-1; 8 bases map to TRBD1. The germline CDR1 and CDR2 sequences are LGHNT and FRNRAP. This CDR3 spans 13 amino acids. Trimming cost V 6 bases and J 3 bases; bases outside gene matches: 3. Here the CDR3 DNA reads TGTGCTAGTGGACGACAGGGGTACACTGAAGCTTTCTTT. Amino acid sequence: CASGRQGYTEAFF.

This chain's CDR3 is CASSGARTGRPEAFF. The CDR3 DNA reads TGTGCCAGCTCCGGGGCTAGGACAGGGAGGCCTGAAGCTTTCTTT. V gene TRBV6-5 combines with J gene TRBJ1-1; 8 bases are a match to TRBD1. Germline-derived CDR1 and CDR2 are MNHEY and SVGAGI. CDR3 length: 15 amino acids. V gave up 8 bases and J gave up 6 bases; unmatched junction bases: 14.

The chain employs TRBV7-6 and TRBJ2-5; the D gene is possibly TRBD1 (6 bases). Trimming removed 5 bases from V and 5 bases from J, with 15 bases in between. Germline CDR1 and CDR2: SGHVS and FNYEAQ. The CDR3 length is 14 residues. CDR3 coding DNA: TGTGCCAGCAGCCGAGGTGGGGGCCGGGAGACCCAGTACTTC. This gives the protein CASSRGGGRETQYF.

The CDR3 DNA is TGTGCCATAGGGTCCGGACAGCAAAACAATGAGCAGTTCTTC. Its protein is CAIGSGQQNNEQFF. This sequence joins TRBV10-3 and TRBJ2-1; D is perhaps TRBD1 (6 bases). Germline CDR1 reads ENHRY; CDR2 reads SYGVKD. With 9 bases removed from V and 5 bases from J, the gap between germline ends came to 17 bases. The CDR3 loop spans 14 amino acids.

This chain connects TRBV19 to TRBJ2-6; a weak D match, TRBD1 (5 bases). Germline V gives CDR1 LNHDA, CDR2 SQIVND (reference sequence). The V and J ends lost 1 base and 1 base respectively, with 8 bases between them. This CDR3 has 16 residues. Here the CDR3 reads CASSIGSGSGANVLTF. The CDR3 coding sequence is TGTGCCAGTAGTATAGGATCAGGGTCTGGGGCCAACGTCCTGACTTTC.

This chain links TRBV10-3 with TRBJ2-7; 8 nucleotides agree with TRBD2. The CDR3 contains 14 residues. The ends lost 8 bases at V and 5 bases at J; junction bases unmatched: 11. CDR1 is ENHRY and CDR2 is SYGVKD in the germline V gene. This chain's CDR3 is CAISSETGGNEQYF. CDR3 bases: TGTGCCATCTCTTCCGAGACGGGAGGGAACGAGCAGTACTTC.

The chain recombines TRBV6-5 with TRBJ1-1; D ambiguous. The germline V gene encodes CDR1 MNHEY and CDR2 SVGAGI. V lost 6 bases, J lost 3 bases, and 14 bases lay in between. The CDR3 contains 14 residues. CDR3 DNA: TGTGCCAGCAGCAAATCGGCGGGGTACACTGAAGCTTTCTTT. Translating gives CASSKSAGYTEAFF.